This T cell receptor beta chain was sequenced in a study of PD-1 blockade in classical Hodgkin lymphoma. Each and every patient relapsed after autologous stem cell transplantation, and patients got differing brentuximab vedotin exposure. Best response was recorded as complete response, partial response or progressive disease. CDR3 length equals 15 residues. From germline, CDR1 is SGHTA and CDR2 FQGNSA. The trim removed 5 bases at V and 6 bases at J, leaving 8 bases unmatched. The protocol was immunoSEQ multiplex PCR, while the TCRdb copy is restricted to in-frame clones and leaves out a portion. The table includes approximately 89,000 clones, approximately 83% detected once.

The sequence came from a human donor with classical Hodgkin lymphoma. Specimen: peripheral blood mononuclear cells (PBMCs), collected at baseline. V usage is TRBV7-2 and J usage is TRBJ1-5; 9 bases line up with TRBD1. The DNA of the CDR3 is TGTGCCAGCAGCATCTCCGGGACAGGGTTTCAGCCCCAGCATTTT. Protein product: CASSISGTGFQPQHF.